The following is a T cell receptor (beta chain) sequence with its context. The source of the sample is a study of blood T cell repertoires in COVID-19. Study as a whole: The United States, Italy and Spain supplied acute and convalescent COVID-19 samples.

Per the authors' pipeline: Using reference gene primer amplification, nucleated cell counts were estimated. Clones were read by immunoSEQ multiplex PCR, and TCRdb kept only the in-frame ones, dropping some. The DNA gave D and trimming, while V, J and clone size come from that table. The sample contains about 34,000 clones, approximately 71% of which appear only once. The CDR3 is made up of 14 amino acids. Trimming removed 3 bases from V and 0 bases from J, with 3 bases in between. From germline, CDR1 is SGHAT and CDR2 FQNNGV. This TCR came from a human donor in a cohort sampled during active COVID-19. The chain employs TRBV11-2 and TRBJ2-6; D is undetermined. The specimen was peripheral blood. The CDR3 sequence: CASSFRSGANVLTF. CDR3 nucleotides: TGTGCCAGCAGCTTCCGCTCTGGGGCCAACGTCCTGACTTTC.